The 5 T cell receptor beta chains below come from one sample, sequenced in a study of cytomegalovirus exposure and HLA in healthy donors. The study ran its PCR with 60 Vbeta and 13 Jbeta primers. Sequenced by immunoSEQ multiplex PCR; TCRdb stores in-frame clones only, minus some. The sample lists approximately 110,000 clones, over 60% occurring once. Sequencing input: PBMCs. These receptors were collected from a man aged 25-40 years in good health and CMV-seropositive.

The chain combines TRBV9 with TRBJ1-1; no clear D gene. Trimming removed 0 bases from V and 4 bases from J, with 10 bases in between. The CDR3 sequence is 14 residues long. Germline CDR1 is SGDLS and CDR2 is YYNGEE. The CDR3 reads CASSVGTQSTEAFF. CDR3 DNA sequence: TGTGCCAGCAGCGTAGGGACTCAGTCCACTGAAGCTTTCTTT. Based on the CDR3 plus reference TRBV9 and TRBJ1-1, the full variable domain is DSGVTQTPKHLITATGQRVTLRCSPRSGDLSVYWYQQSLDQGLQFLIQYYNGEERAKGNILERFSAQQFPDLHSELNLSSLELGDSALYFCASSVGTQSTEAFFGQGTRLTVV.

This chain uses TRBV4-1 with TRBJ2-5, with 8 bases fitting TRBD2. V gave up 1 base and J gave up 5 bases; unmatched junction bases: 6. This CDR3 is 15 amino acids long. Germline assignment: CDR1 MGHRA and CDR2 YSYEKL. CDR3 DNA: TGCGCCAGCAGCCAAGCCGGGACTAGATGGGAGACCCAGTACTTC. Its translation is CASSQAGTRWETQYF.

The chain recombines TRBV7-9 with TRBJ2-7; TRBD1 might be the D (7 bases). The V and J ends lost 3 bases and 6 bases respectively, with 15 bases between them. CDR3 length: 14 amino acids. Germline V CDR1 and CDR2: SEHNR, FQNEAQ (reference sequence). CDR3 region: CASSLGSQGGEQYF. In DNA form, the CDR3 reads TGTGCCAGCAGCTTGGGAAGTCAGGGGGGCGAGCAGTACTTC.

The V call is TRBV10-1, the J call TRBJ2-7; D is possibly TRBD2 (6 bases). Trimming left V 11 bases short and J 3 bases short, with 11 bases between. The CDR3 length is 11 residues. Germline loops: CDR1 WNHNN, CDR2 SYGVQD (reference sequence). This CDR3 reads CAPRGGYEQYF. Written as DNA, the CDR3 is TGCGCCCCGCGGGGCGGCTACGAGCAGTACTTC.

This chain connects TRBV5-5 to TRBJ2-1; 13 bases map to TRBD2. Per germline, CDR1 SGHKS and CDR2 YYEKEE (reference sequence). The CDR3 covers 15 residues. V shed 3 bases and J 7 bases; nucleotides not matched to a gene: 4. The CDR3 reads CASSYGLAGVNEQFF. The CDR3 coding sequence is TGTGCCAGCAGCTATGGACTAGCGGGGGTTAATGAGCAGTTCTTC.